The clone carrying this TCR beta chain came up many times. TCRdb recomputed calls from the 5' RACE reads with MiXCR, one row per CDR3 protein. Of about 150,000 distinct CDR3 sequences detected, less than 8.5% appear once; the ten largest clones hold about 0.6%. These data originate in a study of T cells after yellow fever vaccination. V was clipped by 4 bases and J by 5 bases, with 18 bases between them. From germline, CDR1 is LGHDT and CDR2 YNNKEL (reference sequence). The CDR3 runs 15 residues. This sample comprised CD4+ T cells sorted from PBMCs, obtained 10 days after the yellow fever booster vaccination. The chain uses TRBV3-1 and TRBJ2-7; D remains ambiguous. The receptor comes from a man aged 25 to 40 who received the YFV17D yellow fever vaccine. This chain's CDR3 is CASSPLGRLGHEQYF. Here the CDR3 DNA reads TGTGCCAGCAGCCCCCTTGGTCGGCTAGGCCACGAGCAGTACTTC.